Detailed here is one T cell receptor (beta chain). This entry belongs to a study of blood T cell repertoires in COVID-19. Across the whole study: Sample material is recorded as cDNA or gDNA derived from T cells, B-cell-depleted T cells, or PBMCs.

In the study's own analysis: Cell counts per sample came from amplifying reference gene primers. The data were produced by immunoSEQ multiplex PCR, yet TCRdb's version contains in-frame clones alone and is incomplete. D and trimming were read from the DNA, whereas the V and J calls and clone size are those reported in that table. The table records over 110,000 clones, roughly 80% of them present only once. CDR1 is MDHEN, CDR2 SYDVKM, per germline. The CDR3 contains 15 residues. Trimming at V came to 6 bases and at J to 7 bases, leaving 7 bases not matched to a gene. All enrollees were about 18 to 89 years old and from approximately 25 US areas. Cohort allocation depended upon clinical history that participants reported.

V is TRBV28 and J is TRBJ1-6, with 9 nucleotides matching TRBD1. The sequenced sample was PBMCs or T cells enriched from blood (not recorded which). This clonotype originated in a middle-aged man with acute COVID-19. CDR3 in DNA: TGTGCCAGCAGGGGGGGACAGGGACGCAATTCACCCCTCCACTTT. The encoded protein is CASRGGQGRNSPLHF.